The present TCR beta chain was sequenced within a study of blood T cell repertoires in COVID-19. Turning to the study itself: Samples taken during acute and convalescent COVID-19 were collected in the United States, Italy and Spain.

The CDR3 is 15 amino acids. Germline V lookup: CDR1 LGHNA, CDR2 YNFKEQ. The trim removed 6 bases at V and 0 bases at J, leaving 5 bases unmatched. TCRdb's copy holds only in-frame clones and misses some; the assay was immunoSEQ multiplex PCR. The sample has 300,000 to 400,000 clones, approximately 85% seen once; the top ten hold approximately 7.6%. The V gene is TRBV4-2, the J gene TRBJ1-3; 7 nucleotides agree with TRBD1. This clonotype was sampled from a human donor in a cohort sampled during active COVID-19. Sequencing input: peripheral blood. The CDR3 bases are TGTGCCAGCAGTATCAACAGGGGCTCTGGAAACACCATATATTTT. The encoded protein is CASSINRGSGNTIYF.